The 2 T cell receptor beta chains in this list originate from one sample, sequenced in a study of shared clonotypes between healthy human individuals (dated by TCRdb to about 2020). The library relied on the immunoSEQ multiplex PCR assay. TCRdb carries this immuneACCESS record with in-frame sequences only. Its versions omit some clonotypes, under half of them owing to an unresolved V gene in the studies checked, with the rest unexplained. This sample holds fewer than 650,000 clones; about 80% were observed only once. The ten top clones hold 12% of the sample. The sequenced sample was PBMCs. Receptors originate from a woman aged 40 to 49 in good health. Some clones in this sample may be carry-over from other donors' samples.

This CDR3 reads CASSPSGSLSYEQYF. In nucleotides, the CDR3 is TGTGCCAGCAGTCCGAGCGGGAGCCTCTCCTACGAGCAGTACTTC. The chain joins TRBV28 to TRBJ2-7, with TRBD2 matching over 8 bases. Germline CDR1 is MDHEN and CDR2 is SYDVKM. The V segment lost 5 bases and the J segment 0 bases; nucleotides outside the gene matches: 6. This CDR3 contains 15 residues.

CDR3 bases: TGTGCCAGCAAGAGACAGCTGAACACTGAAGCTTTCTTT. Translating gives CASKRQLNTEAFF. The chain links TRBV6-5 to TRBJ1-1; TRBD1 might be the D (5 bases). The CDR3 runs 13 residues. V was cut by 7 bases and J by 0 bases, with 9 bases left in between. The germline V gene has CDR1 MNHEY and CDR2 SVGAGI.